Below, 7 T cell receptor beta chains from the same sample are listed, as sequenced in a study of T cells after yellow fever vaccination. TCRdb redid the calling of the 5' RACE reads with MiXCR, one entry per CDR3 protein. The sample shows nearly 300,000 distinct CDR3 sequences, around 8.6% of them seen only once. The sample in question was CD4+ T cells sorted from PBMCs, obtained 5 days after the yellow fever booster vaccination. The receptors originated from a man aged 18 to 29 who received the YFV17D yellow fever vaccine.

This clonotype was seen repeatedly, ten times or more. This rearrangement joins TRBV5-1 to TRBJ2-1, with D uncertain. Per germline, CDR1 SGHRS and CDR2 YFSETQ. The CDR3 extends over 13 amino acids. V lost 0 bases and J lost 8, with 9 bases in between. The CDR3 nucleotides read TGCGCCAGCAGCTTGGTGCTGGGGTATGAGCAGTTCTTC. As protein: CASSLVLGYEQFF.

This clonotype was detected a few times. The CDR3 DNA reads as TGCAGTGCTAGAGATCGGTCCGGTGGATCCTACGAGCAGTACGTC. Protein sequence: CSARDRSGGSYEQYV. This sequence joins TRBV20-1 and TRBJ2-7; D unclear. Germline CDR1 is DFQATT and CDR2 is SNEGSKA (reference sequence). The CDR3 consists of 15 residues. The germline V and J ends were trimmed by 0 bases and 1 base, with 13 bases remaining between them.

The table lists this clonotype with a few counts. The V call is TRBV20-1, the J call TRBJ2-7; 11 bases agree with TRBD2. Germline V gives CDR1 DFQATT, CDR2 SNEGSKA (reference sequence). With 4 bases clipped from V and 5 bases from J, the junction kept 10 bases outside the gene matches. CDR3 length equals 15 residues. The CDR3: CSATSGGPGVHEQYF. CDR3 DNA sequence: TGCAGTGCTACTAGCGGGGGGCCAGGTGTCCACGAGCAGTACTTC.

Ten or more counts support this clonotype. This chain links TRBV27 with TRBJ2-3, with D perhaps matching TRBD2 (6 bases). The ends were cut back, 2 bases at V and 5 bases at J, with 14 bases in the middle. This CDR3 has 15 amino acids. The V gene's germline CDR1 is MNHEY and CDR2 SMNVEV (reference sequence). CDR3 nucleotides: TGTGCCAGCAGTTTAAGACTAGGGCTTGGAGATACGCAGTATTTT. This sequence encodes CASSLRLGLGDTQYF.

This clonotype turned up a few times. The chain links TRBV20-1 to TRBJ2-7; TRBD2 is a possible D gene (5 bases). Trimming left V 3 bases short and J 3 bases short, with 9 bases between. This CDR3 spans 12 amino acids. Germline V gene sequence: CDR1 DFQATT, CDR2 SNEGSKA (reference sequence). CDR3 amino acids: CSARSGGYEQYV. CDR3 sequence (DNA): TGCAGTGCTAGGTCAGGAGGCTACGAGCAGTACGTC.

The chain joins TRBV7-9 to TRBJ2-5; D ambiguous. This CDR3 has 14 amino acids. Trimming took off 1 base at V and 5 bases at J, with 11 bases between the two ends. CDR1 SEHNR and CDR2 FQNEAQ come from the germline V gene (reference sequence). The CDR3 bases are TGTGCCAGCAGCTTAGTAGAAGGGTGGGAGACCCAGTACTTC. As protein: CASSLVEGWETQYF. Supplemented by reference TRBV7-9 and TRBJ2-5, the full variable domain reads DTGVSQNPRHKITKRGQNVTFRCDPISEHNRLYWYRQTLGQGPEFLTYFQNEAQLEKSRLLSDRFSAERPKGSFSTLEIQRTEQGDSAMYLCASSLVEGWETQYFGPGTRLLVL.

In this sample, this clonotype turned up many times. The chain combines TRBV7-9 with TRBJ1-2; D remains unclear. This CDR3 comprises 11 residues. The V end lost 4 bases, the J end lost 6 bases, and 6 bases lay between the germline ends. Germline-derived CDR1 and CDR2 are SEHNR and FQNEAQ (reference sequence). DNA of the CDR3: TGTGCCAGCAGCTACGGGAATGGCTACACCTTC. Its translation: CASSYGNGYTF. Full variable domain (remainder filled in from reference TRBV7-9 and TRBJ1-2): DTGVSQNPRHKITKRGQNVTFRCDPISEHNRLYWYRQTLGQGPEFLTYFQNEAQLEKSRLLSDRFSAERPKGSFSTLEIQRTEQGDSAMYLCASSYGNGYTFGSGTRLTVV.